This T cell receptor beta chain derives from a study of regulatory T cells in long-lasting Graves disease. CDR1 SGHVS and CDR2 FNYEAQ come from the germline V gene. This CDR3 spans 16 amino acids. Losses at the gene ends were 5 bases for V and 0 bases for J; bases not matched to a gene: 6. Documented time point: persistent/refractory GD, antithyroid drugs over 5 years with positive TRAb. PBMCs provided the RNA from which the TCR library was made. Patients were enrolled at an endocrinology department in Xi'an, China. Arm-PCR of CDR3 regions with iRepertoire HTBI primers generated TCR beta libraries. MiXCR, run by TCRdb on the multiplex PCR reads, gives a single entry per CDR3 protein. This sample has under 450,000 distinct CDR3 sequences, with about 25% found just once. Concerning this clonotype: What it binds is not known.

Broader study findings: Segments TRBV28, TRBJ1-2 and TRBJ2-5 showed preferential usage in persistent disease. More public clonotypes were shared by persistent patients (about 2,700) than by new patients (under 1,000).

This TCR was sampled from a female donor with Graves disease. Sequencing used peripheral blood mononuclear cells (PBMCs), obtained when the disease was refractory, from a patient treated with antithyroid drugs. The V call is TRBV7-6, the J call TRBJ2-2; 7 bases align to TRBD2. CDR3 sequence: CASSTTSAANTGELFF. The CDR3 nucleotides are TGTGCCAGCAGCACCACTAGCGCCGCGAACACCGGGGAGCTGTTTTTT.